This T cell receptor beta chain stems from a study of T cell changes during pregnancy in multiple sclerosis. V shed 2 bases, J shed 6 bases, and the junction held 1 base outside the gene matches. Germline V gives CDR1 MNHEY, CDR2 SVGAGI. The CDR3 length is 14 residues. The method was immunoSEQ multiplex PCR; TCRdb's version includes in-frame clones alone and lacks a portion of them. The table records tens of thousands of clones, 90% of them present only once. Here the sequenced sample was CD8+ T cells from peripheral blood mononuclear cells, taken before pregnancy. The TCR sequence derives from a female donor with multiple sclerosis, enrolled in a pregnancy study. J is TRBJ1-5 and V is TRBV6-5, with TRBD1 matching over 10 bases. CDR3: CASSYRQGAQPQHF. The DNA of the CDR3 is TGTGCCAGCAGTTACCGACAGGGGGCTCAGCCCCAGCATTTT.